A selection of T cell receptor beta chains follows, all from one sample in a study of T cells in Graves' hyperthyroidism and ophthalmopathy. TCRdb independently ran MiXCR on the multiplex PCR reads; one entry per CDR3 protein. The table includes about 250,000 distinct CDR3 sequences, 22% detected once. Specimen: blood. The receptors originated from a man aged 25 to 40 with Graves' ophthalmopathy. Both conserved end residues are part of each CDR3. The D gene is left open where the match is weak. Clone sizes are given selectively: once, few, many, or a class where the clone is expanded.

TGTGCCAGCAGCCGCCGGGACAGGGCATTCAATGAGCAGTTCTTC | CASSRRDRAFNEQFF | TRBV7-2 | many | TRBD1 | TRBJ2-1
TGTGCCAGCAGCTTTGCCACCAATCAGCCCCAGCATTTT | CASSFATNQPQHF | TRBV7-9 | . | . | TRBJ1-5
TGTGCCAGCAGTTACAGGTATTCCGACACTGAAGCTTTCTTT | CASSYRYSDTEAFF | TRBV2 | many | . | TRBJ1-1
TGCAGTGCTAGAGATGGAGGCAGAAACTTCTTTAACTATGGCTACACCTTC | CSARDGGRNFFNYGYTF | TRBV20-1 | . | . | TRBJ1-2
TGTGCCAGCAGTTACGGGACAGGGAAGAACACTGAAGCTTTCTTT | CASSYGTGKNTEAFF | TRBV6-1 | many | TRBD1 | TRBJ1-1
TGTGCCAGCAGTTTCTTCCCCGATCAGCCCCAGCATTTT | CASSFFPDQPQHF | TRBV12-3/TRBV12-4 | . | . | TRBJ1-5
TGTGCCAGCAGATCTTTGGGCCGCGCCGATACGCAGTATTTT | CASRSLGRADTQYF | TRBV5-6 | . | . | TRBJ2-3
TGCAGTGCTAACCCGACAGGACGTATATCAACTAATGAAAAACTGTTTTTT | CSANPTGRISTNEKLFF | TRBV20-1 | few | . | TRBJ1-4
TGTGCCTGGAGTAGAAGAATTGAACAGCCCCAGCATTTT | CAWSRRIEQPQHF | TRBV30 | few | . | TRBJ1-5
TGTGCCAGCAGTGCTCCTAGCGGGAGGGCCAACTTGGGCGAGCAGTACTTC | CASSAPSGRANLGEQYF | TRBV2 | few | TRBD2 | TRBJ2-7
TGTGCCACCAGCAGGGTTCCGGGATCCTCGTCGCGCGGCTACACCTTC | CATSRVPGSSSRGYTF | TRBV15 | few | . | TRBJ1-2
TGTGCCAGCAGATTGGACAGTTCCTCTGGAAACACCATATATTTT | CASRLDSSSGNTIYF | TRBV12-3/TRBV12-4 | few | . | TRBJ1-3
TGCAGTGCTAATCAGGGGAACAAACTGTTTTTT | CSANQGNKLFF | TRBV20-1 | few | . | TRBJ1-4
TGTGCCAGCAGTTACTACGACTCCCCGACAGGGGTAAATTCACCCCTCCACTTT | CASSYYDSPTGVNSPLHF | TRBV6-6 | . | TRBD1 | TRBJ1-6
TGCGCCAGCAGCCTAACAACAGGGTGGGAAACTGAAGCTTTCTTT | CASSLTTGWETEAFF | TRBV5-1 | many | . | TRBJ1-1
TGTGCCAGCAGTTTAGGGGTGGAAAAACTGTTTTTT | CASSLGVEKLFF | TRBV28 | . | . | TRBJ1-4
TGTGCCAGCAGCCAAGGGGCAGATAGCAATCAGCCCCAGCATTTT | CASSQGADSNQPQHF | TRBV3-1 | many | . | TRBJ1-5
TGTGCCAGCTCACCCTCTCTGGAGAAGAACACTGAAGCTTTCTTT | CASSPSLEKNTEAFF | TRBV18 | . | . | TRBJ1-1
TGTGCCAGCAGTCCGACTCCGGGGGGGGAGACCCAGTACTTC | CASSPTPGGETQYF | TRBV12-3/TRBV12-4 | . | TRBD2 | TRBJ2-5
TGTGCCAGCAGTTTATGGGGCCTGGACAATGGGCAGTTCTTC | CASSLWGLDNGQFF | TRBV27 | . | . | TRBJ2-1
TGTGCCAGCAGCCAAGGCCCCGGCACTTTGGAAGCCACAGATACGCAGTATTTT | CASSQGPGTLEATDTQYF | TRBV3-1 | many | . | TRBJ2-3
TGTGCCAGCAGCCCGGTACTCAAGGGAGGCTACACCTTC | CASSPVLKGGYTF | TRBV12-3/TRBV12-4 | few | . | TRBJ1-2